Detailed here is one T cell receptor (beta chain). V lost 5 bases, J lost 6 bases, and 10 bases lay in between. CDR1 and CDR2 (germline): KGHDR, SFDVKD. The CDR3 totals 13 residues. The data were produced by immunoSEQ multiplex PCR, yet TCRdb's version contains in-frame clones alone and is incomplete. The data contain a few hundred thousand clones, under 90% of them seen just once; the ten biggest clones take up less than 2%. This entry belongs to a study of blood T cell repertoires in COVID-19. Study overall: Collection of acute and convalescent COVID-19 samples took place in the United States, Italy and Spain. The analysed material was cDNA or gDNA that came from T cells, B-cell-depleted T cells, or PBMCs.

The study recruited people aged about 18 to 90 years across around 24 US areas. Recovered participants had two consecutive negative NP/OP PCR tests, healthcare professional clearance, or symptom resolution. The chain uses TRBV24-1 and TRBJ1-5; tentative D call: TRBD1 (5 bases). Sample: PBMCs or T cells enriched from blood (not recorded which). The clonotype originates from a woman aged 25-40 years who had recovered from COVID-19. As DNA, the CDR3 is TGTGCCACCAGTGGCAGGCAGGGTCAGCCCCAGCATTTT. Translating it yields CATSGRQGQPQHF.